The entry that follows covers one TCR beta chain sequence. V lost 6 bases to trimming and J lost 5 bases, with 8 bases between them. Germline CDR1 SGHRS, CDR2 YFSETQ. The CDR3 sequence is 11 residues long. These data belong to a study of blood T cell repertoires in COVID-19. Across the whole study: Samples representing acute and convalescent COVID-19 were sourced from the United States, Italy and Spain.

Authors' data handling: Nucleated cell counts were estimated from reference gene primer amplification. Sequenced by immunoSEQ multiplex PCR; TCRdb stores in-frame clones only, minus some. V and J calls and clone size come straight from that table; D and trimming were deduced from the DNA. Of about 330,000 clones listed, approximately 85% are singletons. Sequencing input: peripheral blood. The genes are TRBV5-1 and TRBJ1-1; D might be TRBD1 (5 bases). This TCR was recovered from a human donor in a cohort sampled during active COVID-19. This CDR3 reads CASKRGTEAFF. The CDR3 DNA is TGCGCCAGCAAAAGGGGAACTGAAGCTTTCTTT.